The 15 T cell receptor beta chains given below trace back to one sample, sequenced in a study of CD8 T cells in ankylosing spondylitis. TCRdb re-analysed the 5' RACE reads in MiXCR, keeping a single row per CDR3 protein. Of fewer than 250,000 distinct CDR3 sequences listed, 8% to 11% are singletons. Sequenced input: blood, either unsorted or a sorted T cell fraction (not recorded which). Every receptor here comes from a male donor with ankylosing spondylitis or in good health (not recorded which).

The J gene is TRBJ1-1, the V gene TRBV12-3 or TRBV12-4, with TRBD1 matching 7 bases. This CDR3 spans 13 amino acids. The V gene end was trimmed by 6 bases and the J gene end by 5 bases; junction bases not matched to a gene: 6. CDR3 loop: CASRSTGRTEAFF. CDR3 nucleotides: TGTGCCAGCAGGTCGACAGGGAGGACTGAAGCTTTCTTT.

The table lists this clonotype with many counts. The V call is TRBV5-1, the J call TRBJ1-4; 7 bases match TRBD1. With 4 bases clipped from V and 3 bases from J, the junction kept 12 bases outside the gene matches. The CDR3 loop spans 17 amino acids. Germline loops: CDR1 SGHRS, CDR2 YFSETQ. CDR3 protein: CASSQRTPGGSNEKLFF. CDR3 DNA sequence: TGCGCCAGCAGCCAGAGGACCCCAGGGGGTTCTAATGAAAAACTGTTTTTT.

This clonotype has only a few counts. The DNA of the CDR3 is TGTGCCAGCAGCCCGGCAAGGGCCTATAATTCACCCCTCCACTTT. It translates to CASSPARAYNSPLHF. This chain connects TRBV9 to TRBJ1-6; D gene ambiguous. Germline V CDR1 and CDR2: SGDLS, YYNGEE. This CDR3 spans 15 amino acids. V was pared by 4 bases and J by 2 bases, with 10 bases between.

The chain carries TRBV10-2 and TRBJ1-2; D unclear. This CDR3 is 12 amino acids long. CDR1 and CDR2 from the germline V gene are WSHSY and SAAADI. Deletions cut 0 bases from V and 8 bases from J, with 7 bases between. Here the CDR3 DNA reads TGCGCCAGCAGTGAGTCCCTGGAGGGCTACACCTTC. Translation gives CASSESLEGYTF.

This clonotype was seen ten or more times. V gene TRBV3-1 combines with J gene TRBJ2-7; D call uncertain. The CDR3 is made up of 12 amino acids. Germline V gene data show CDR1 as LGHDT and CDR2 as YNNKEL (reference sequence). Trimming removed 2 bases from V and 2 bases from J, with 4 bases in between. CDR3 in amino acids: CASSQTTYEQYF. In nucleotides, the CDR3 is TGTGCCAGCAGCCAAACTACCTACGAGCAGTACTTC.

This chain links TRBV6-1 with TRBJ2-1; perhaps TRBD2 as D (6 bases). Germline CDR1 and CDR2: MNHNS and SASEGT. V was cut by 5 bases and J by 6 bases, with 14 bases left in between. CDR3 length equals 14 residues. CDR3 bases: TGTGCCAGCAGTATGGGCGGGAAGATCAATGAGCAGTTCTTC. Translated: CASSMGGKINEQFF.

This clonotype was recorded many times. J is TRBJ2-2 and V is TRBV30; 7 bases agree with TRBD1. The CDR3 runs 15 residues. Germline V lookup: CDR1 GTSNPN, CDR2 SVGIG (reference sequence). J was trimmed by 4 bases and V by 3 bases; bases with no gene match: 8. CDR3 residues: CAWSMAGTVTGELFF. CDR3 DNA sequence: TGTGCCTGGAGCATGGCTGGGACAGTCACCGGGGAGCTGTTTTTT.

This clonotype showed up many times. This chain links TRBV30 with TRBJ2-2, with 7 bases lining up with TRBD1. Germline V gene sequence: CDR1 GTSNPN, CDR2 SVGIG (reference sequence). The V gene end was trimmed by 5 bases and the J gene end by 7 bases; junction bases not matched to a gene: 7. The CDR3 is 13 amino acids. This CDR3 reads CAWRQGAGGELFF. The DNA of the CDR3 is TGTGCCTGGCGACAGGGCGCAGGCGGGGAGCTGTTTTTT.

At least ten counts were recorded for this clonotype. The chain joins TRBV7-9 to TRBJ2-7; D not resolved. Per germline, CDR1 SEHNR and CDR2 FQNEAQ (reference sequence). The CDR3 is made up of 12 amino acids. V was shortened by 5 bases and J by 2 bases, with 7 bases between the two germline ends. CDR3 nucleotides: TGTGCCAGCAGCCGCGAGACCTACGAGCAGTACTTC. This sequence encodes CASSRETYEQYF.

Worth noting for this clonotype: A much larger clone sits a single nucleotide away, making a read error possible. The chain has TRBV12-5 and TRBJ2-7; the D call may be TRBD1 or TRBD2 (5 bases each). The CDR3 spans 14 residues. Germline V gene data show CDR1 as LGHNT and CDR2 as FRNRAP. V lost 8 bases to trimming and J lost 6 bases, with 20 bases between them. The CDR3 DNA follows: TGTGCTAGTACCGCCGGGGCAGGGATCTTCGAGCAGTACTTC. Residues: CASTAGAGIFEQYF.

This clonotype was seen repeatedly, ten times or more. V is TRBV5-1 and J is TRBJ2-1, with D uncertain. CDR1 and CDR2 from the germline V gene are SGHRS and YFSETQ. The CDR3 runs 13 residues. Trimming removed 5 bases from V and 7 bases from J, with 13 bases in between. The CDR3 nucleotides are TGCGCCAGCAGTTGGGGAAGTAGAAATGAGCAGTTCTTC. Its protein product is CASSWGSRNEQFF.

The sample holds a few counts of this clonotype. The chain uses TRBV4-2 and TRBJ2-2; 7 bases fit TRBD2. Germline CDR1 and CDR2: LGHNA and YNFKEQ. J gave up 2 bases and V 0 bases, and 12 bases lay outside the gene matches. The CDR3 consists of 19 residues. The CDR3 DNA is TGTGCCAGCAGCCAAGATCGGCCAGCGGGGCCTTCTAACACCGGGGAGCTGTTTTTT. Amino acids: CASSQDRPAGPSNTGELFF.

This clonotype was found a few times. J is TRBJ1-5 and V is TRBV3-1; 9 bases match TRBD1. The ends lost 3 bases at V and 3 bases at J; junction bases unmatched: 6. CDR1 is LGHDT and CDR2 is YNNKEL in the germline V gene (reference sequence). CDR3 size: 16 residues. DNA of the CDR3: TGTGCCAGCAGCCAGGCCGGGACAGGGAACAATCAGCCCCAGCATTTT. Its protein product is CASSQAGTGNNQPQHF. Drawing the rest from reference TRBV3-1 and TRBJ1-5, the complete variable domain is DTAVSQTPKYLVTQMGNDKSIKCEQNLGHDTMYWYKQDSKKFLKIMFSYNNKELIINETVPNRFSPKSPDKAHLNLHINSLELGDSAVYFCASSQAGTGNNQPQHFGDGTRLSIL.

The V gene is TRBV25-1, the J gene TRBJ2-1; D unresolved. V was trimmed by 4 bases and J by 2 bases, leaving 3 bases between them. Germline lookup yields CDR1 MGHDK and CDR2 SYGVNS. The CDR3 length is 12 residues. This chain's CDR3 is CASSGAYNEQFF. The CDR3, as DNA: TGTGCCAGCAGTGGGGCCTACAATGAGCAGTTCTTC.

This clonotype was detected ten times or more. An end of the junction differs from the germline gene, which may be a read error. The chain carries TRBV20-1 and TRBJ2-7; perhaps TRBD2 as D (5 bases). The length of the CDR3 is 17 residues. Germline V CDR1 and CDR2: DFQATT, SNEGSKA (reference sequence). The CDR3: CSARVPRPGPGTYEQYF. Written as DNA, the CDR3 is TGCAGTGCCAGAGTCCCCCGCCCCGGGCCGGGAACCTACGAGCAGTACTTC.